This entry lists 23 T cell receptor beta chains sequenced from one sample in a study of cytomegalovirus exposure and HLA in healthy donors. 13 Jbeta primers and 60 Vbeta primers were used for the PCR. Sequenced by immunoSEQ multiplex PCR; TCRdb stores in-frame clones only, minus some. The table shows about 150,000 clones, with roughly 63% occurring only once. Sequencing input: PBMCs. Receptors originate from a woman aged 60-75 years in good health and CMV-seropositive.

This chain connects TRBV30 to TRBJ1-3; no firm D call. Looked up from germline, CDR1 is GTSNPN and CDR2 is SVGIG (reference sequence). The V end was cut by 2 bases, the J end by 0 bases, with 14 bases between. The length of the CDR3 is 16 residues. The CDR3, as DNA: TGTGCCTGGAGTCCCCTCCACTTATACTCTGGAAACACCATATATTTT. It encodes CAWSPLHLYSGNTIYF.

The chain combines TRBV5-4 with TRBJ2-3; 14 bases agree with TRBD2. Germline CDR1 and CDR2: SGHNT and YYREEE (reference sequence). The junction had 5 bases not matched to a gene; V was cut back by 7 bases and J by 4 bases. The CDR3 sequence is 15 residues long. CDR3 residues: CASRRTSGRSDTQYF. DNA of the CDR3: TGTGCCAGCCGCCGGACTAGCGGGAGGTCAGATACGCAGTATTTT.

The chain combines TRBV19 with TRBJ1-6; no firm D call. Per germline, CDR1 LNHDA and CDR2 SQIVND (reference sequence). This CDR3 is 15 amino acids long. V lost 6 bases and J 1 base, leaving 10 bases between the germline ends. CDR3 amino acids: CASRESGSYNSPLHF. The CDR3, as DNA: TGTGCCAGTAGGGAATCGGGGTCCTATAATTCACCCCTCCACTTT.

The CDR3 nucleotides read TGTGCCAGCAGCTTAGGGGGGCCCGGCGACGAGCAGTACTTC. It encodes CASSLGGPGDEQYF. This chain links TRBV11-1 with TRBJ2-7; D may be TRBD1 (6 bases). V gave up 1 base and J gave up 5 bases, with 12 bases separating them. Looked up from germline, CDR1 is SGHAT and CDR2 is FQDESV (reference sequence). The length of the CDR3 is 14 residues. The entire variable domain, with the rest obtained from reference TRBV11-1 and TRBJ2-7, is as follows: EAEVAQSPRYKITEKSQAVAFWCDPISGHATLYWYRQILGQGPELLVQFQDESVVDDSQLPKDRFSAERLKGVDSTLKIQPAELGDSAMYLCASSLGGPGDEQYFGPGTRLTVT.

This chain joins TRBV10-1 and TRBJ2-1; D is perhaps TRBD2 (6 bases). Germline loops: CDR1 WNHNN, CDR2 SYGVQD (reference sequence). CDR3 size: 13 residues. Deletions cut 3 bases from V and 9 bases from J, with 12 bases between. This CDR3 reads CASSDPPGGEQFF. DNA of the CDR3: TGCGCCAGCAGTGACCCTCCCGGGGGTGAGCAGTTCTTC.

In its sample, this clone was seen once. The CDR3 protein is CASSEGGDPQETQYF. In DNA, the CDR3 is TGTGCCAGCAGTGAAGGAGGGGACCCACAAGAGACCCAGTACTTC. The chain combines TRBV25-1 with TRBJ2-5; tentatively, D is TRBD2 (6 bases). V gave up 2 bases and J gave up 2 bases, with 12 bases separating them. Germline lookup yields CDR1 MGHDK and CDR2 SYGVNS. The CDR3 covers 15 residues.

The CDR3 region has the DNA TGCGCCAGCAGCCCCTCACTAGCCCGGGGTGACGAGCAGTACTTC. It codes for CASSPSLARGDEQYF. The genes are TRBV5-1 and TRBJ2-7; a weak D match, TRBD2 (6 bases). This CDR3 contains 15 residues. V was cut by 4 bases and J by 5 bases, with 19 bases left in between. CDR1 SGHRS and CDR2 YFSETQ come from the germline V gene.

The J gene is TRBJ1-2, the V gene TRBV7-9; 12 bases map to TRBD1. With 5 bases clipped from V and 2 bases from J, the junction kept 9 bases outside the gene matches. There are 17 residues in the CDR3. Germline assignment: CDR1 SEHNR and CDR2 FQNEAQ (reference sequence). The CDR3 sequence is CASSARDRGPLNYGYTF. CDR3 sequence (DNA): TGTGCCAGCAGCGCCCGGGACAGGGGGCCCTTAAACTATGGCTACACCTTC. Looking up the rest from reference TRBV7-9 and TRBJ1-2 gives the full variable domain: DTGVSQNPRHKITKRGQNVTFRCDPISEHNRLYWYRQTLGQGPEFLTYFQNEAQLEKSRLLSDRFSAERPKGSFSTLEIQRTEQGDSAMYLCASSARDRGPLNYGYTFGSGTRLTVV.

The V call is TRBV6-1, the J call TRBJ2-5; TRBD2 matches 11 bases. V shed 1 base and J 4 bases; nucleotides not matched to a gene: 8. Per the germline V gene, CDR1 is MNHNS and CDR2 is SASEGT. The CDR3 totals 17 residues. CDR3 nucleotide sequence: TGTGCCAGCAGTGAAGGCACACTAGCGGGAGAGGCAGAGACCCAGTACTTC. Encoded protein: CASSEGTLAGEAETQYF.

In nucleotides, the CDR3 is TGCGCCAGCAGCTTGGAAGGGACAGGGGTGGGCGAGCAGTACTTC. Translation gives CASSLEGTGVGEQYF. The V and J genes are TRBV5-1 and TRBJ2-7; 10 bases agree with TRBD1. The CDR3 is 15 residues long. Germline trimming cut 0 bases from V and 6 bases from J; bases unmatched to any gene: 6. Germline lookup yields CDR1 SGHRS and CDR2 YFSETQ. Combining the CDR3 with reference TRBV5-1 and TRBJ2-7 gives the whole variable domain KAGVTQTPRYLIKTRGQQVTLSCSPISGHRSVSWYQQTPGQGLQFLFEYFSETQRNKGNFPGRFSGRQFSNSRSEMNVSTLELGDSALYLCASSLEGTGVGEQYFGPGTRLTVT.

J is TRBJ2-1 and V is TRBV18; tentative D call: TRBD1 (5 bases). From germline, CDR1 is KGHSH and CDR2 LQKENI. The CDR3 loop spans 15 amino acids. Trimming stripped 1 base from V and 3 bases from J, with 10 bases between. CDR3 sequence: CASSPQGSNYNEQFF. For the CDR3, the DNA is TGTGCCAGCTCACCACAGGGGTCGAACTACAATGAGCAGTTCTTC. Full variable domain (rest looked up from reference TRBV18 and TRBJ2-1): NAGVMQNPRHLVRRRGQEARLRCSPMKGHSHVYWYRQLPEEGLKFMVYLQKENIIDESGMPKERFSAEFPKEGPSILRIQQVVRGDSAAYFCASSPQGSNYNEQFFGPGTRLTVL.

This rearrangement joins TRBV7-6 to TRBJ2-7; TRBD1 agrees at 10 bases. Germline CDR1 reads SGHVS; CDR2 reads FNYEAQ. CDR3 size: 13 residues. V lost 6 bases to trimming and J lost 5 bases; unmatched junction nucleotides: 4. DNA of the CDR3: TGTGCCAGCAGTCAAGGGACAGGGGACGAGCAGTACTTC. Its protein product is CASSQGTGDEQYF. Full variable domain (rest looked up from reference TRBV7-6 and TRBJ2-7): GAGVSQSPRYKVTKRGQDVALRCDPISGHVSLYWYRQALGQGPEFLTYFNYEAQQDKSGLPNDRFSAERPEGSISTLTIQRTEQRDSAMYRCASSQGTGDEQYFGPGTRLTVT.

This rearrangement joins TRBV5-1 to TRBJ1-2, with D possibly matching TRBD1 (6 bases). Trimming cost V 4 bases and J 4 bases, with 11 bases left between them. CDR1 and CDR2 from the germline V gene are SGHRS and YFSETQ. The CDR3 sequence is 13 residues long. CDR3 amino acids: CASSPQGSYGYTF. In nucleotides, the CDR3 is TGCGCCAGCAGCCCCCAGGGGAGCTATGGCTACACCTTC.

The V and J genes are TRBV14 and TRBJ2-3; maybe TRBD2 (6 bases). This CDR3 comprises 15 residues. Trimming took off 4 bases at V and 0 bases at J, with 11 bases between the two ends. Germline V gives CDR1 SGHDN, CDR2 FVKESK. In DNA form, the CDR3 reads TGTGCCAGCAGCCCTCACGGGACTAGCACAGATACGCAGTATTTT. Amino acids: CASSPHGTSTDTQYF.

The CDR3 coding sequence is TGTGCCAGCAGTTCCCCCCAGGGTATCCTAGCGGGAGACCACGGGGAGCTGTTTTTT. Translating it yields CASSSPQGILAGDHGELFF. The rearrangement uses TRBV28 and TRBJ2-2; 10 bases match TRBD2. Trimming took 4 bases from V and 7 from J; bases not matched to a gene: 18. CDR3 length equals 19 residues. CDR1 and CDR2 from the germline V gene are MDHEN and SYDVKM.

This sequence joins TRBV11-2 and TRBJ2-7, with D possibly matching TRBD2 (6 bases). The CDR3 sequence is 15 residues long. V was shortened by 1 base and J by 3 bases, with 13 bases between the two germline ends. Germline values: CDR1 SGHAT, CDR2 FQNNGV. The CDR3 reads CASSLGPGTLYEQYF. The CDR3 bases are TGTGCCAGCAGCTTAGGCCCCGGGACTCTCTACGAGCAGTACTTC.

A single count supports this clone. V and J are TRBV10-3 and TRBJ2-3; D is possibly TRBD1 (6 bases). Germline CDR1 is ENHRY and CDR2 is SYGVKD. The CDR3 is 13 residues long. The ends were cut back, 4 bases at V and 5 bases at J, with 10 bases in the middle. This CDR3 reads CAISGQDRDTQYF. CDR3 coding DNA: TGTGCCATCAGTGGACAGGATAGAGATACGCAGTATTTT.

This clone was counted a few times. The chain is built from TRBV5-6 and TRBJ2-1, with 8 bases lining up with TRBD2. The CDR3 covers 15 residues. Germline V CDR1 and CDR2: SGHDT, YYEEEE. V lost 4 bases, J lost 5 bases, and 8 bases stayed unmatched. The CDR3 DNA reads TGTGCCAGCAGCACCCAGCGGGAGTACAACAATGAGCAGTTCTTC. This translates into CASSTQREYNNEQFF.

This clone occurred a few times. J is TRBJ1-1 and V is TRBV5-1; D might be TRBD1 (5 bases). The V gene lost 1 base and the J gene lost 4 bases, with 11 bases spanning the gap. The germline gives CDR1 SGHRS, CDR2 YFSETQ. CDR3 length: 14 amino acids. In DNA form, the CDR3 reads TGCGCCAGCAGCTTGAATAGCGGGGGCACTGAAGCTTTCTTT. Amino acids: CASSLNSGGTEAFF.

The CDR3 nucleotides are TGTGCCAGCAGTGAATCGGGGGGGGAACAGCCCCAGCATTTT. This sequence encodes CASSESGGEQPQHF. The chain employs TRBV2 and TRBJ1-5; possible D gene TRBD1, 5 bases. Between the trimmed V and J ends, which lost 2 bases and 7 bases, there was a span of 12 bases. The V gene's germline CDR1 is SNHLY and CDR2 FYNNEI. The CDR3 loop spans 14 amino acids. The complete variable domain, with remaining parts taken from reference TRBV2 and TRBJ1-5, reads EPEVTQTPSHQVTQMGQEVILRCVPISNHLYFYWYRQILGQKVEFLVSFYNNEISEKSEIFDDQFSVERPDGSNFTLKIRSTKLEDSAMYFCASSESGGEQPQHFGDGTRLSIL.

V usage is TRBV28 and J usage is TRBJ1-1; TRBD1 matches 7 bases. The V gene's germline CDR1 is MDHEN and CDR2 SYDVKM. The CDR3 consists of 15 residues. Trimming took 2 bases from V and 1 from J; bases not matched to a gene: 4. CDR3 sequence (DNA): TGTGCCAGCAGTTTAGAGGGGGCGCGGAACACTGAAGCTTTCTTT. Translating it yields CASSLEGARNTEAFF.

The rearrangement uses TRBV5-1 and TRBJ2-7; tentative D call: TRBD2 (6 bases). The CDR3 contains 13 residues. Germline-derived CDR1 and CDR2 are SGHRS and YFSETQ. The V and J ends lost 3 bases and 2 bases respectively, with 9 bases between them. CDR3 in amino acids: CASSSGTAYEQYF. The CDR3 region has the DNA TGCGCCAGCAGCTCGGGGACTGCCTACGAGCAGTACTTC. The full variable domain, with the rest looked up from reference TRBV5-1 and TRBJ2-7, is KAGVTQTPRYLIKTRGQQVTLSCSPISGHRSVSWYQQTPGQGLQFLFEYFSETQRNKGNFPGRFSGRQFSNSRSEMNVSTLELGDSALYLCASSSGTAYEQYFGPGTRLTVT.

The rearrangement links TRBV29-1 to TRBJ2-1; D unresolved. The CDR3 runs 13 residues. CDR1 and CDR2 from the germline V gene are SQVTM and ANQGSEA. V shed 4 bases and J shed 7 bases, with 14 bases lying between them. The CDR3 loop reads CSVAPTTLNEQFF. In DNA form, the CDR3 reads TGCAGCGTTGCCCCTACCACTCTAAATGAGCAGTTCTTC.